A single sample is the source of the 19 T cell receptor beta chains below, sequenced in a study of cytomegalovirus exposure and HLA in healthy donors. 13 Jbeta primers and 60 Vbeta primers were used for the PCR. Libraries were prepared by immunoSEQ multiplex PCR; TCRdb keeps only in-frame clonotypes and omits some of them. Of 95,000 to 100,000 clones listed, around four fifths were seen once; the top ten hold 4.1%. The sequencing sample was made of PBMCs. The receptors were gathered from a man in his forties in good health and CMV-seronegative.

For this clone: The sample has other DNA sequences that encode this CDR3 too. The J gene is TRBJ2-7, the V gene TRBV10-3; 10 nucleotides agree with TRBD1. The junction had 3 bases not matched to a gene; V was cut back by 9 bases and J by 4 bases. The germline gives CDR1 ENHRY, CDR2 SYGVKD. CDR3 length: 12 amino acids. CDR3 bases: TGTGCCATATCGGGACAGGGGTACGAGCAGTACGTC. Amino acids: CAISGQGYEQYV.

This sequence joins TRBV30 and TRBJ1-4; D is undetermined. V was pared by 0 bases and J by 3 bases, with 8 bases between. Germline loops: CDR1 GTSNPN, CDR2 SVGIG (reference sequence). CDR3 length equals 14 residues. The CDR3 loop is CAWSVGLANEKLFF. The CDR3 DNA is TGTGCCTGGAGTGTCGGTCTGGCTAATGAAAAACTGTTTTTT.

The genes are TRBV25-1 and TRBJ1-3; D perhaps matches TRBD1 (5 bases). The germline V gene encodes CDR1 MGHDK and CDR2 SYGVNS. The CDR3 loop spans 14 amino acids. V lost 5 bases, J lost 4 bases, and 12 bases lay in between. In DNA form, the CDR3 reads TGTGCCAGCAGTCTCCAGGGTTCCGGAAACACCATATATTTT. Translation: CASSLQGSGNTIYF.

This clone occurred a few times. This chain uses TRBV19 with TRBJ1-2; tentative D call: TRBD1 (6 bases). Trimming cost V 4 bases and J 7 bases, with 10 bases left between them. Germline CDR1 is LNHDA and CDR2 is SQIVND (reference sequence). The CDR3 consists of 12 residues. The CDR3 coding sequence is TGTGCCAGTAGTACAGGGGTAGGTGGCTACACCTTC. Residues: CASSTGVGGYTF.

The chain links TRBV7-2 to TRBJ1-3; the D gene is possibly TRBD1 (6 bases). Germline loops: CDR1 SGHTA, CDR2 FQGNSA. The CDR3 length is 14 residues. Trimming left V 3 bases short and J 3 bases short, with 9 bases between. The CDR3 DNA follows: TGTGCCAGCAGCTTCCACAGGGATGGAAACACCATATATTTT. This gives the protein CASSFHRDGNTIYF.

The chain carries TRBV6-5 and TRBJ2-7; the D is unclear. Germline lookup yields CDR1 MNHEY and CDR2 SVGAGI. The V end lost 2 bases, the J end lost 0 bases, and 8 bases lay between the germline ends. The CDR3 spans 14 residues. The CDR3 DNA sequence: TGTGCCAGCAGTTACGTCGGTAGCTCCTACGAGCAGTACGTC. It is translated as CASSYVGSSYEQYV.

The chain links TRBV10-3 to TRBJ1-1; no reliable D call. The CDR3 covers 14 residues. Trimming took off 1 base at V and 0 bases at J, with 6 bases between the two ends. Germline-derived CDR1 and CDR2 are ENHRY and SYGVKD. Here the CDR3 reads CAISELNLNTEAFF. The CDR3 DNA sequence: TGTGCCATCAGTGAGTTGAACTTGAACACTGAAGCTTTCTTT.

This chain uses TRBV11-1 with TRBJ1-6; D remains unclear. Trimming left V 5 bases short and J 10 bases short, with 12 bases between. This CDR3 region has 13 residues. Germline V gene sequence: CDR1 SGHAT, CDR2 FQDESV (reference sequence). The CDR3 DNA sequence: TGTGCCAGCAGCCTTCAAAGCGCATCACCCCTCCACTTT. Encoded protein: CASSLQSASPLHF.

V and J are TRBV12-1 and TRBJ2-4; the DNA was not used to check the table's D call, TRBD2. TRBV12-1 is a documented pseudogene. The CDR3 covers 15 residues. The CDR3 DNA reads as TGTGCCAGCAGCTTGACCGGGGGGGCCAAAAACATTCAGTACTTC. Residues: CASSLTGGAKNIQYF.

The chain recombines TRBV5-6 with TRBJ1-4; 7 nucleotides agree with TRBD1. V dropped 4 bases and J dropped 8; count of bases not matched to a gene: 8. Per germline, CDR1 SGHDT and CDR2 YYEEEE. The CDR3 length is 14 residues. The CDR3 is CASSTGQAGEKLFF. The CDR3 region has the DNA TGTGCCAGCAGCACCGGACAGGCCGGGGAAAAACTGTTTTTT.

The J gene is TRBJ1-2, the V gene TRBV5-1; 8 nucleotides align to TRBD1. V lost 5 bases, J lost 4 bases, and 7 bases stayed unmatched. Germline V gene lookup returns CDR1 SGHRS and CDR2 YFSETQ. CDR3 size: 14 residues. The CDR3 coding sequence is TGCGCCAGCAGATCCGGGACAGGCCCCTATGGCTACACCTTC. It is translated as CASRSGTGPYGYTF.

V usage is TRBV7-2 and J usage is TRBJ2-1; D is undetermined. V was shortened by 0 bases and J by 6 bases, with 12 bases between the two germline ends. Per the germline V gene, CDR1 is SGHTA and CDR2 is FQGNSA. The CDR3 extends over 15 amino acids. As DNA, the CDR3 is TGTGCCAGCAGCTTAGCTCCAGGTGCACCCAATGAGCAGTTCTTC. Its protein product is CASSLAPGAPNEQFF. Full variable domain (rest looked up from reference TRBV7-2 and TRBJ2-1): GAGVSQSPSNKVTEKGKDVELRCDPISGHTALYWYRQSLGQGLEFLIYFQGNSAPDKSGLPSDRFSAERTGGSVSTLTIQRTQQEDSAVYLCASSLAPGAPNEQFFGPGTRLTVL.

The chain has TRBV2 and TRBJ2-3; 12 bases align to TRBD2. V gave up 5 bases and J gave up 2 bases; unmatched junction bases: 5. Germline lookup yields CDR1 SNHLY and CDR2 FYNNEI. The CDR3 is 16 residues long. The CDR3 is CASSYTSGGTTDTQYF. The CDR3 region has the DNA TGTGCCAGCAGTTACACTAGCGGGGGGACCACAGATACGCAGTATTTT.

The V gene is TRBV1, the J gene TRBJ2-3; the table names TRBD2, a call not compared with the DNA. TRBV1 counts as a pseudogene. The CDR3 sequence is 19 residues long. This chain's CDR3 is CTSSQVIKRRAGDLDTQYF. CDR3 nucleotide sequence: TGCACCAGCAGCCAAGTCATAAAACGGAGGGCCGGTGATTTGGATACGCAGTATTTT.

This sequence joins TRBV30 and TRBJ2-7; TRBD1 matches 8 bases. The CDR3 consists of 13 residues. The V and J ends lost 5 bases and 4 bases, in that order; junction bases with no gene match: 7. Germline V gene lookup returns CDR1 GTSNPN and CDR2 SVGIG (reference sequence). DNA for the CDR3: TGTGCCTGGGCGACAGGGGCCTCATACGAGCAGTACTTC. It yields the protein CAWATGASYEQYF.

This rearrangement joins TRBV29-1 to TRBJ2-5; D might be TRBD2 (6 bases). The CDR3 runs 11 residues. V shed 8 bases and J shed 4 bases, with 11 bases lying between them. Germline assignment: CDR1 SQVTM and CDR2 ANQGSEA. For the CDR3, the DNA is TGCAGCTCAATGGGGGGAGAGACCCAGTACTTC. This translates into CSSMGGETQYF.

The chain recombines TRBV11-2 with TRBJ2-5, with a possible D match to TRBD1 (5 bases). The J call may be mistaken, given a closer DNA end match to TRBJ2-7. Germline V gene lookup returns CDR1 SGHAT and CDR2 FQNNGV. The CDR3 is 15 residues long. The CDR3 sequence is CASMWGHAGSYEQYF. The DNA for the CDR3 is TGTGCCAGCATGTGGGGTCACGCAGGGTCCTACGAGCAGTACTTC.

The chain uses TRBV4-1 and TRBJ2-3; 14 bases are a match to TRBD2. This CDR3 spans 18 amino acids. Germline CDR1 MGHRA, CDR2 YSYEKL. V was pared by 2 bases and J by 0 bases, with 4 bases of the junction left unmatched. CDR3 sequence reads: CASSQRLAGGTSTDTQYF. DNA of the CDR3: TGCGCCAGCAGCCAACGACTAGCGGGGGGGACAAGCACAGATACGCAGTATTTT.

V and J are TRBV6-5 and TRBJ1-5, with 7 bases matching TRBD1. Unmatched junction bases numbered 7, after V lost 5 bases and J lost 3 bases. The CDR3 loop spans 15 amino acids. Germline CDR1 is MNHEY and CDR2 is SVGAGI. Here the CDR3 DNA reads TGTGCCAGCAGTAACCCTACAGGGGTCAATCAGCCCCAGCATTTT. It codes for CASSNPTGVNQPQHF.